The 31 T cell receptor beta chains listed next were all sequenced from one sample in a study of T cells in Graves' hyperthyroidism and ophthalmopathy. RNA transcripts were the template for amplifying TCR beta CDR3 regions. In the first-round RT-PCR of the TCR CDR3, the HTBI primer set was used. TCRdb called the multiplex PCR reads again in MiXCR, with one record for every CDR3 protein. In the table there are under 350,000 distinct CDR3 sequences, roughly a fifth of which are singletons. The specimen sequenced was blood. All receptors come from a woman aged 45-60 years with Graves' hyperthyroidism.

The sample holds a few counts of this clonotype. V and J are TRBV12-3 or TRBV12-4 and TRBJ2-5, with D possibly matching TRBD1 (6 bases). The CDR3 totals 14 residues. V gave up 4 bases and J gave up 3 bases, with 12 bases separating them. The CDR3 is CASSSGQYKETQYF. The CDR3 region has the DNA TGTGCCAGCAGTTCCGGACAGTACAAAGAGACCCAGTACTTC.

V usage is TRBV29-1 and J usage is TRBJ1-1; 7 nucleotides agree with TRBD1. The CDR3 length is 13 residues. Germline loops: CDR1 SQVTM, CDR2 ANQGSEA. V was pared by 7 bases and J by 1 base, with 6 bases of the junction left unmatched. The CDR3 DNA is TGCAGCGGACGGACAGGAGCGAACACTGAAGCTTTCTTT. This translates into CSGRTGANTEAFF.

This chain connects TRBV7-3 to TRBJ2-1, with 8 bases fitting TRBD2. Germline V CDR1 and CDR2: SGHTA, FQGTGA. Trimming cost V 5 bases and J 7 bases; bases outside gene matches: 10. CDR3 length: 15 amino acids. CDR3 nucleotides: TGTGCCAGCAGCCCCGACGTTGCGGGGGGAAATGAGCAGTTCTTC. Translation: CASSPDVAGGNEQFF.

The rearrangement uses TRBV15 and TRBJ2-7, with D possibly being TRBD1 (6 bases). Per the germline V gene, CDR1 is LNHNV and CDR2 is YYDKDF (reference sequence). The CDR3 contains 13 residues. V lost 3 bases and J lost 6, with 12 bases in between. Here the CDR3 reads CATSSRRGAEQYF. In DNA form, the CDR3 reads TGTGCCACCAGCAGCCGCAGGGGAGCCGAGCAGTACTTC. Variable domain in full (rest from reference TRBV15 and TRBJ2-7): DAMVIQNPRYQVTQFGKPVTLSCSQTLNHNVMYWYQQKSSQAPKLLFHYYDKDFNNEADTPDNFQSRRPNTSFCFLDIRSPGLGDTAMYLCATSSRRGAEQYFGPGTRLTVT.

The sample holds many counts of this clonotype. This chain links TRBV3-1 with TRBJ1-2; 8 bases agree with TRBD1. After removal of 1 base from V and 4 bases from J, the junction contained 5 bases not matched to a gene. Germline CDR1 and CDR2: LGHDT and YNNKEL (reference sequence). The CDR3 loop spans 15 amino acids. CDR3 loop: CASSQVDRGTYGYTF. The DNA for the CDR3 is TGTGCCAGCAGCCAAGTTGACAGGGGAACCTATGGCTACACCTTC.

This clonotype has only a few counts. The J gene is TRBJ1-5, the V gene TRBV6-1; D is unclear. Germline loops: CDR1 MNHNS, CDR2 SASEGT. The CDR3 consists of 14 residues. Trimming stripped 7 bases from V and 2 bases from J, with 12 bases between. The CDR3 loop is CASTPGLGNQPQHF. CDR3 DNA sequence: TGTGCCAGCACCCCCGGGCTCGGCAATCAGCCCCAGCATTTT.

There are a few counts of this clonotype. The CDR3 bases are TGTGCCACCAGTGCGCAGGGGCTCCTCAATGAGCAGTTCTTC. It codes for CATSAQGLLNEQFF. The chain carries TRBV24-1 and TRBJ2-1; D is possibly TRBD1 (6 bases). V lost 5 bases, J lost 6 bases, and 13 bases lay in between. This CDR3 spans 14 amino acids. CDR1 is KGHDR and CDR2 is SFDVKD in the germline V gene.

CDR3 nucleotide sequence: TGTGCCAGCTACAGGGATCCTTACGAGCAGTACTTC. This translates into CASYRDPYEQYF. This rearrangement joins TRBV6-1 to TRBJ2-7; TRBD1 is a possible D gene (6 bases). Germline assignment: CDR1 MNHNS and CDR2 SASEGT. V lost 8 bases and J lost 4, with 12 bases in between. This CDR3 contains 12 residues.

The DNA of the CDR3 is TGTGCCAGCAGCTTAGCGGGCACCAACACCGGGGAGCTGTTTTTT. Residues: CASSLAGTNTGELFF. This chain joins TRBV11-3 and TRBJ2-2; the D is unclear. The V gene's germline CDR1 is SGHNT and CDR2 YENEEA. The CDR3 totals 15 residues. V lost 1 base and J lost 2, with 8 bases in between.

The chain recombines TRBV20-1 with TRBJ2-1, with TRBD2 matching over 11 bases. CDR1 is DFQATT and CDR2 is SNEGSKA in the germline V gene (reference sequence). CDR3 size: 16 residues. With 4 bases clipped from V and 7 bases from J, the junction kept 12 bases outside the gene matches. This chain's CDR3 is CSAIRLAGGNKNEQFF. DNA for the CDR3: TGCAGTGCTATTCGATTAGCGGGAGGGAATAAAAATGAGCAGTTCTTC.

This clonotype was seen at least ten times. The chain recombines TRBV12-3 or TRBV12-4 with TRBJ1-2; TRBD1 might be the D (5 bases). V lost 2 bases, J lost 5 bases, and 9 bases lay in between. The CDR3 covers 13 residues. This chain's CDR3 is CASSLQGRYGYTF. CDR3 coding DNA: TGTGCCAGCAGTTTACAGGGCCGGTATGGCTACACCTTC.

This clonotype has a count of ten or more. The chain joins TRBV30 to TRBJ1-4; D perhaps matches TRBD1 (6 bases). Germline lookup yields CDR1 GTSNPN and CDR2 SVGIG (reference sequence). The CDR3 is made up of 15 amino acids. Trimming removed 7 bases from V and 0 bases from J, with 15 bases in between. The DNA for the CDR3 is TGTGCCTTCGGCGGGGGGCTTGCAACTAATGAAAAACTGTTTTTT. Protein product: CAFGGGLATNEKLFF.

This clonotype was picked up many times. This rearrangement joins TRBV27 to TRBJ2-7, with TRBD2 identical over 11 bases. This CDR3 is 18 amino acids long. Germline CDR1 MNHEY, CDR2 SMNVEV (reference sequence). Trimming at V came to 4 bases and at J to 3 bases, leaving 14 bases not matched to a gene. The CDR3 protein is CASSSYLTGTSGIYEQYF. DNA for the CDR3: TGTGCCAGCAGTTCCTACCTAACCGGGACTAGCGGAATCTACGAGCAGTACTTC.

This clonotype was seen many times. The rearrangement joins TRBV7-3 to TRBJ2-5; no reliable D call. Germline CDR1 and CDR2: SGHTA and FQGTGA. V lost 2 bases to trimming and J lost 7 bases, with 17 bases between them. The CDR3 is made up of 15 amino acids. CDR3 protein: CASSLEPGLKGTQYF. DNA for the CDR3: TGTGCCAGCAGCTTAGAACCCGGGCTGAAGGGGACCCAGTACTTC.

The CDR3 DNA is TGTGCCAGTAGTAGAAGACTAGGTTATTACGAGCAGTACTTC. As protein: CASSRRLGYYEQYF. The chain uses TRBV19 and TRBJ2-7; D possibly corresponds to TRBD2 (6 bases). This CDR3 contains 14 residues. Germline-derived CDR1 and CDR2 are LNHDA and SQIVND (reference sequence). The V end was cut by 4 bases, the J end by 4 bases, with 14 bases between.

This clonotype was seen a few times. The J gene is TRBJ2-1, the V gene TRBV29-1, with no clear D. The germline V gene encodes CDR1 SQVTM and CDR2 ANQGSEA. The CDR3 contains 13 residues. Deletions cut 7 bases from V and 5 bases from J, with 15 bases between. CDR3 nucleotides: TGCAGCGACCGCCACGCCTACGACAATGAGCAGTTCTTC. Its protein product is CSDRHAYDNEQFF.

The V and J genes are TRBV14 and TRBJ1-6, with D possibly being TRBD1 (6 bases). Trimming cost V 4 bases and J 9 bases, with 10 bases left between them. Germline CDR1 and CDR2: SGHDN and FVKESK. The CDR3 totals 13 residues. CDR3 nucleotides: TGTGCCAGCAGCCCCAGGGGATTTTCACCCCTCCACTTT. Amino acid sequence: CASSPRGFSPLHF.

This clonotype came up once. A read error may be the cause here, since a much bigger clone is one base away. The final CDR3 position lacks the conserved phenylalanine or tryptophan, pointing to a likely read error. The genes are TRBV30 and TRBJ2-1; D is uncertain. This CDR3 is built from 11 residues. Deletions cut 1 base from V and 6 bases from J, with 4 bases between. The germline V gene has CDR1 GTSNPN and CDR2 SVGIG (reference sequence). The CDR3 DNA sequence: TGTGCCTGGAGTGCCTTCAATGAGCAGTTCCTC. This codes for CAWSAFNEQFL.

A few counts support this clonotype. The gene calls are TRBV28 and TRBJ1-5; D is unclear. The germline gives CDR1 MDHEN, CDR2 SYDVKM. The V gene lost 7 bases and the J gene lost 5 bases, with 9 bases spanning the gap. This CDR3 has 12 residues. In DNA form, the CDR3 reads TGTGCCAGCACCCTATCCTATCAGCCCCAGCATTTT. Amino acids: CASTLSYQPQHF.

This clonotype was seen ten or more times. The J gene is TRBJ2-1, the V gene TRBV11-2; 10 nucleotides align to TRBD2. There are 19 residues in the CDR3. Germline assignment: CDR1 SGHAT and CDR2 FQNNGV. The J segment lost 0 bases and the V segment lost 7 bases, leaving 15 bases of the junction unmatched. Here the CDR3 reads CASKLRVAGGSSSYNEQFF. DNA of the CDR3: TGTGCCAGCAAACTCCGTGTAGCGGGGGGTTCGAGCTCCTACAATGAGCAGTTCTTC.

This chain joins TRBV10-3 and TRBJ2-1; D is tentatively TRBD1 or TRBD2 (7 bases each). Between the trimmed V and J ends, which lost 3 bases and 7 bases, there was a span of 13 bases. CDR3 length: 14 amino acids. CDR1 and CDR2 from the germline V gene are ENHRY and SYGVKD. CDR3 amino acids: CAISDSQGGNEQFF. DNA of the CDR3: TGTGCCATCAGTGATAGTCAGGGGGGGAATGAGCAGTTCTTC.

This clonotype was observed a handful of times. The chain couples TRBV15 to TRBJ1-4, with no clear D. Germline V lookup: CDR1 LNHNV, CDR2 YYDKDF (reference sequence). Trimming left V 1 base short and J 6 bases short, with 6 bases between. CDR3 size: 13 residues. The CDR3: CATSRAPDEKLFF. The CDR3 nucleotides read TGTGCCACCAGCAGAGCTCCCGATGAAAAACTGTTTTTT. Full variable domain (remainder filled in from reference TRBV15 and TRBJ1-4): DAMVIQNPRYQVTQFGKPVTLSCSQTLNHNVMYWYQQKSSQAPKLLFHYYDKDFNNEADTPDNFQSRRPNTSFCFLDIRSPGLGDTAMYLCATSRAPDEKLFFGSGTQLSVL.

In this sample, this clonotype turned up many times. This chain uses TRBV30 with TRBJ2-7; the D is unclear. This CDR3 has 12 residues. V dropped 6 bases and J dropped 3 bases, with 12 bases sitting between them. CDR1 is GTSNPN and CDR2 is SVGIG in the germline V gene (reference sequence). CDR3 bases: TGTGCCTGCCGTTGGGCTTTCTACGAGCAGTACTTC. Translated: CACRWAFYEQYF. Drawing the rest from reference TRBV30 and TRBJ2-7, the complete variable domain is SQTIHQWPATLVQPVGSPLSLECTVEGTSNPNLYWYRQAAGRGLQLLFYSVGIGQISSEVPQNLSASRPQDRQFILSSKKLLLSDSGFYLCACRWAFYEQYFGPGTRLTVT.

The chain joins TRBV2 to TRBJ1-5; TRBD1 matches at 9 bases. Trimming removed 4 bases from V and 6 bases from J; junction bases left unmatched: 7. This CDR3 has 15 residues. CDR1 and CDR2 (germline): SNHLY, FYNNEI. CDR3 amino acids: CASSGGQGRIQPQHF. In DNA, the CDR3 is TGTGCCAGCAGTGGGGGACAGGGTCGGATTCAGCCCCAGCATTTT.

The table lists this clonotype with a few counts. The chain couples TRBV6-1 to TRBJ1-4; D gene ambiguous. Trimming took off 5 bases at V and 12 bases at J, with 13 bases between the two ends. Germline V gene lookup returns CDR1 MNHNS and CDR2 SASEGT. CDR3 size: 12 residues. The CDR3 DNA reads TGTGCCAGCAGTACTCAGACCGTGCAACTGTTTTTT. This translates into CASSTQTVQLFF.

This clonotype was detected many times. The chain joins TRBV7-6 to TRBJ2-7; 7 bases are a match to TRBD1. The J segment lost 2 bases and the V segment lost 7 bases, leaving 5 bases of the junction unmatched. The CDR3 consists of 13 residues. CDR1 SGHVS and CDR2 FNYEAQ come from the germline V gene. The CDR3 spells CASNQGVTYEQYF. The CDR3 DNA sequence: TGTGCCAGCAACCAGGGGGTTACCTACGAGCAGTACTTC.

The chain has TRBV19 and TRBJ1-4, with a tentative D call TRBD1 (6 bases). CDR3 size: 14 residues. Trimming pared 6 bases from V and 4 bases from J, leaving 12 bases between. Germline loops: CDR1 LNHDA, CDR2 SQIVND (reference sequence). The CDR3 reads CASRVNRDNEKLFF. CDR3 DNA: TGTGCCAGTAGGGTTAACAGGGATAATGAAAAACTGTTTTTT.

The rearrangement uses TRBV5-1 and TRBJ2-5, with D tentatively TRBD2 (6 bases). The V gene's germline CDR1 is SGHRS and CDR2 YFSETQ. Trimming removed 2 bases at V and 2 bases at J, with 13 bases between. The CDR3 runs 15 residues. The CDR3 reads CASSFGSGVQETQYF. CDR3 nucleotide sequence: TGCGCCAGCAGCTTTGGGTCGGGGGTTCAAGAGACCCAGTACTTC.

This clonotype has ten or more counts. The chain recombines TRBV18 with TRBJ1-1; D is perhaps TRBD1 (5 bases). V was cut by 1 base and J by 1 base, with 7 bases left in between. CDR1 KGHSH and CDR2 LQKENI come from the germline V gene. The CDR3 runs to 14 residues. CDR3 in DNA: TGTGCCAGCTCACCACTGCAGGGGAACACTGAAGCTTTCTTT. Translated, it gives CASSPLQGNTEAFF.

The table lists this clonotype with a few counts. This sequence joins TRBV27 and TRBJ1-1, with 7 bases aligning to TRBD1. V lost 7 bases to trimming and J lost 1 base; unmatched junction nucleotides: 6. The CDR3 is 14 residues long. The germline V gene encodes CDR1 MNHEY and CDR2 SMNVEV (reference sequence). CDR3: CASTNRGTNTEAFF. The CDR3 DNA sequence: TGTGCCAGCACCAACAGGGGTACGAACACTGAAGCTTTCTTT.

This clonotype was observed many times. The V and J genes are TRBV10-3 and TRBJ2-7; 7 bases are shared with TRBD1. This CDR3 comprises 14 residues. Germline trimming cut 10 bases from V and 0 bases from J; bases unmatched to any gene: 9. Germline CDR1 and CDR2: ENHRY and SYGVKD. As DNA, the CDR3 is TGTGCCACCTCACCAGGGGGTAGCTCCTACGAGCAGTACTTC. Its protein is CATSPGGSSYEQYF.